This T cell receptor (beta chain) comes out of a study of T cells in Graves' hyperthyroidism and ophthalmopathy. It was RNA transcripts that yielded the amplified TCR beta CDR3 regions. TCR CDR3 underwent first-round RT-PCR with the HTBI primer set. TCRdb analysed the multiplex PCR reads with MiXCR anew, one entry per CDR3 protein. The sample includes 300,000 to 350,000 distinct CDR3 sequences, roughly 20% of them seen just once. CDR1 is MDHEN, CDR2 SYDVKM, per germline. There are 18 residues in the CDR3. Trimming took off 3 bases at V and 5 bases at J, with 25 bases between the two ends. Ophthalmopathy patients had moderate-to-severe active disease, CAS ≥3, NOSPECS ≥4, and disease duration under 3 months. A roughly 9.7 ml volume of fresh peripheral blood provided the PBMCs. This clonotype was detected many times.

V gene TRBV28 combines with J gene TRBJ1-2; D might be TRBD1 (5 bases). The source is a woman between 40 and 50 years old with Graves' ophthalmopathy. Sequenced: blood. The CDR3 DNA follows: TGTGCCAGCAGTTTCTCCGGTGCAGGTGGGGGGTTTAGTTATGGCTACACCTTC. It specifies CASSFSGAGGGFSYGYTF.